The rows below give T cell receptor beta chains drawn from one sample of a study of memory CD4+ T cells and cytomegalovirus serostatus. The protocol was immunoSEQ multiplex PCR, while the TCRdb copy is restricted to in-frame clones and leaves out a portion. The data hold over 50,000 clones, with roughly four fifths observed a single time. Sample: memory CD4+ T cells from blood. These receptors were taken from an adult in good health and CMV-seronegative. Both conserved end residues are part of each CDR3. Each record gives: D gene, V gene, clone size, J gene, CDR3 DNA, CDR3 protein. A D gene is named only where the DNA matches it firmly. Not every row has a clone size; where given, it reads once, few, many or a size class.

>.|TRBV27|.|TRBJ1-1
TGTGCCAGCAGTCTGGGGACATACAACACTGAAGCTTTCTTT
CASSLGTYNTEAFF
>TRBD1|TRBV5-5|.|TRBJ1-1
TGTGCCAGCAGCTACCTCTATCAGACAGGGATACCTGAAGCTTTCTTT
CASSYLYQTGIPEAFF
>TRBD1|TRBV19|.|TRBJ2-1
TGTGCCAGTTCAGATACAGGGGGCGCGTACAATGAGCAGTTCTTC
CASSDTGGAYNEQFF
>.|TRBV7-9|.|TRBJ2-3
TGTGCCAGCAGCTTAACAAGTTTGTCCCAGGGCACAGATACGCAGTATTTT
CASSLTSLSQGTDTQYF
>TRBD1|TRBV27|.|TRBJ1-1
TGTGCCAGCACTCTCACCGGGACAGGGAACACTGAAGCTTTCTTT
CASTLTGTGNTEAFF
>.|TRBV28|.|TRBJ1-1
TGTGCCAGCAGTTTATCTTTAGGGCAGGGCTCTGAAGCTTTCTTT
CASSLSLGQGSEAFF
>.|TRBV7-9|.|TRBJ2-1
TGTGCCAGCAGCTACGTACCGGGCCTCCACCCCAATGAGCAGTTCTTC
CASSYVPGLHPNEQFF
>.|TRBV5-1|.|TRBJ2-7
TGCGCCAGCAGCTTAGGCGGGGTCGACGACGAGCAGTACTTC
CASSLGGVDDEQYF
>TRBD1|TRBV27|.|TRBJ2-4
TGTGCCAGCAGTTCGTTTCAGGGGGCGGCCAAAAACATTCAGTACTTC
CASSSFQGAAKNIQYF
>.|TRBV5-1|.|TRBJ1-5
TGCGCCAGCCGCCCCGGGGAAATTAGCAATCAGCCCCAGCATTTT
CASRPGEISNQPQHF
>TRBD2|TRBV9|.|TRBJ2-3
TGTGCCAGCAGCGGGCTAGCGGGGGGCATAGATACGCAGTATTTT
CASSGLAGGIDTQYF
>.|TRBV13|few|TRBJ2-7
TGTGCCAGCAGCCTAACCCCTTACTCCTACGAGCAGTACTTC
CASSLTPYSYEQYF
>.|TRBV28|few|TRBJ1-1
TGTGCCAGCCTCTCGGGGTACACTGAAGCTTTCTTT
CASLSGYTEAFF
>.|TRBV27|.|TRBJ1-6
TGTGCCAGCAGTCCACTAAAAAATTCACCCCTCCACTTT
CASSPLKNSPLHF
>.|TRBV28|.|TRBJ2-2
TGTGCCAGCAGTTCCTCAGGGGCCACCCACTTCGGGGAGCTGTTTTTT
CASSSSGATHFGELFF
>.|TRBV15|few|TRBJ2-1
TGTGCCACCAGCAGAGACAGGGTGGACAATGAGCAGTTCTTC
CATSRDRVDNEQFF
>.|TRBV28|.|TRBJ2-5
TGTGCCAGCAGTCCCGCGTTGAGGGGTCCCTTGTACCAAGAGACCCAGTACTTC
CASSPALRGPLYQETQYF
>.|TRBV7-8|.|TRBJ1-2
TGTGCCAGCAGCTTATACAGCCTTCCTAACTATGGCTACACCTTC
CASSLYSLPNYGYTF
>.|TRBV5-4|once|TRBJ2-1
TGTGCCAGCAGCTTGGAGTTGAGCGTAGGTGAGCAGTTCTTC
CASSLELSVGEQFF
>.|TRBV6-1|.|TRBJ1-2
TGTGCCAGCAGTGAAGCACACAGGGTGAACTATGGCTACACCTTC
CASSEAHRVNYGYTF
>.|TRBV28|medium-sized|TRBJ1-2
TGTGCCAGCAGTAACCCGGGACTGTCGGCGGGCGGCTACACCTTC
CASSNPGLSAGGYTF
>.|TRBV21-1|.|TRBJ1-1
TGTGCCAGCAGCAAAGAACCGGTGAACGCTGAAGCTTTCTTT
CASSKEPVNAEAFF
>.|TRBV7-2|.|TRBJ2-7
TGTGCCAGCAGCCTCAGTACGTACGAGCAGTACTTC
CASSLSTYEQYF
>TRBD1|TRBV28|.|TRBJ1-2
TGTGCCAGCAGTTCAGGGGGTGAATTCTATGGCTACACCTTC
CASSSGGEFYGYTF
>.|TRBV7-2|few|TRBJ1-2
TGTGCCAGCAGCTCCGGCGGGGGCCGAGCTAACTATGGCTACACCTTC
CASSSGGGRANYGYTF
>.|TRBV28|.|TRBJ1-4
TGTGCCAGCATCGGGACGTCCCATAAGGCTAATGAAAAACTGTTTTTT
CASIGTSHKANEKLFF
>.|TRBV28|.|TRBJ1-2
TGTGCCAGCAGCTTTAGGGGCCTAAGAGGTGGACAGAACTACACCTTC
CASSFRGLRGGQNYTF
>.|TRBV2|.|TRBJ1-1
TGTGCCAGCACTCGGGATCTGAACACTGAAGCTTTCTTT
CASTRDLNTEAFF
>.|TRBV7-3|.|TRBJ1-2
TGTGCCAGCAGCTCCACCACGACGGGCAGTGGCTATGGCTACACCTTC
CASSSTTTGSGYGYTF
>TRBD1|TRBV28|few|TRBJ2-5
TGTGCCAGCAGTTCCCGAGGGACAGGGTATGAGACCCAGTACTTC
CASSSRGTGYETQYF
>.|TRBV15|.|TRBJ1-2
TGTGCCACCAGCAGCGAGGAGGGGAGCTATGGCTACACCTTC
CATSSEEGSYGYTF
>TRBD2|TRBV10-2|.|TRBJ2-5
TGCGCCAGCAGTCCCATCCTAGCGGGAGGGATGGAGACCCAGTACTTC
CASSPILAGGMETQYF
>TRBD2|TRBV27|.|TRBJ2-1
TGTGCCAGCACCGACCGGCTAGCGGGAGGAACTAGGAATGAGCAGTTCTTC
CASTDRLAGGTRNEQFF
>.|TRBV19|.|TRBJ2-3
TGTGCCAGTACAGAAGCCTCTAGCACAGATACGCAGTATTTT
CASTEASSTDTQYF
>.|TRBV18|.|TRBJ1-2
TGTGCCAGCTCACCCCAGGGAGGAGGTGGCTACACCTTC
CASSPQGGGGYTF
>.|TRBV7-6|few|TRBJ2-3
TGTGCCAGCAGCTTAGGAGTAGCCGCGGCTAGCACAGATACGCAGTATTTT
CASSLGVAAASTDTQYF
>.|TRBV6-6|.|TRBJ1-5
TGTGCCAGCAGTTACAGGGATAGCAATCAGCCCCAGCATTTT
CASSYRDSNQPQHF
>TRBD2|TRBV7-2|.|TRBJ2-1
TGTGCCAGCAGCTGGGGTAGCGGGGCGGCCTACAATGAGCAGTTCTTC
CASSWGSGAAYNEQFF
>.|TRBV7-9|.|TRBJ1-1
TGTGCCAGCAGCCCGAACGGAGTGTACACTGAAGCTTTCTTT
CASSPNGVYTEAFF
>.|TRBV10-3|.|TRBJ1-2
TGTGCCGCCACCGACTTTGGATATGGCTACACCTTC
CAATDFGYGYTF
>.|TRBV6-1|.|TRBJ1-4
TGTGCCAGCAGTAAGGGGGACGTTAATGAAAAACTGTTTTTT
CASSKGDVNEKLFF
>.|TRBV9|.|TRBJ2-3
TGTGCCAGCAGCGTTGGTAGACCTAGCACAGATACGCAGTATTTT
CASSVGRPSTDTQYF
>TRBD1|TRBV5-6|.|TRBJ2-6
TGTGCCAGCAGCTCCACCGTGACAGGGTTCTCTGGGGCCAACGTCCTGACTTTC
CASSSTVTGFSGANVLTF
>.|TRBV6-1|.|TRBJ2-7
TGTGCCAGCAGGGAAGCCGGGACATCGAGCTCCTACGAGCAGTACTTC
CASREAGTSSSYEQYF
>TRBD2|TRBV28|.|TRBJ2-7
TGTGCCAGCAGCCCCGTAGCGGGCTACGAGCAGTACTTC
CASSPVAGYEQYF
>.|TRBV19|.|TRBJ1-5
TGTGCCAGTACCACCATGGCAGGGTTCAAGCAGCCCCAGCATTTT
CASTTMAGFKQPQHF
>.|TRBV9|.|TRBJ2-5
TGTGCCAGCAGCGTAACTGCGAGACAAGAGACCCAGTACTTC
CASSVTARQETQYF
>.|TRBV6-1|.|TRBJ2-7
TGTGCCAGCAGTGAGGCGGAAGGCTACGAGCAGTACTTC
CASSEAEGYEQYF
>.|TRBV11-3|.|TRBJ2-1
TGTGCCAGCAGCTCACGGGAAGGGGGGAGGGCCGGCAATGAGCAGTTCTTC
CASSSREGGRAGNEQFF
>.|TRBV18|.|TRBJ2-5
TGTGCCAGCTCACCCCGTGGGGAGACCCAGTACTTC
CASSPRGETQYF
>.|TRBV7-2|.|TRBJ2-3
TGTGCCAGCAGCGAACACCGAGCGGGAGATACGCAGTATTTT
CASSEHRAGDTQYF
>.|TRBV19|.|TRBJ1-5
TGTGCCAGTATCGGGGTGCAGGGCAATCAGCCCCAGCATTTT
CASIGVQGNQPQHF
>.|TRBV30|.|TRBJ2-1
TGTGCCTGGAGCCCCCCCCGGGGGGCAGGCGCCTACAATGAGCAGTTCTTC
CAWSPPRGAGAYNEQFF
>.|TRBV29-1|.|TRBJ2-5
TGCAGCGTTGCCCTGCCGTTGGCGGAGACCCAGTACTTC
CSVALPLAETQYF
>TRBD2|TRBV29-1|few|TRBJ2-2
TGCAGCGTTGACACACTAGCGGGCACCGGGGAGCTGTTTTTT
CSVDTLAGTGELFF
>TRBD1|TRBV19|.|TRBJ1-2
TGTGCCAGTAGTAAGGGTCCGACAGGGGGCAGCTATGGCTACACCTTC
CASSKGPTGGSYGYTF
>.|TRBV27|.|TRBJ1-1
TGTGCCAGCACCATGGGGGGGCAGTGGACTGAAGCTTTCTTT
CASTMGGQWTEAFF
>.|TRBV5-6|.|TRBJ2-7
TGTGCCAGCAGCTTGTGGCCAGGAGCCTACGAGCAGTACTTC
CASSLWPGAYEQYF